The 9 T cell receptor beta chains below come from one sample, sequenced in a study of CD8+ T cells in alopecia areata. RNA extraction and reverse transcription yielded cDNA as sequencing template. Data came from immunoSEQ multiplex PCR; TCRdb stores just in-frame clones and leaves some out. The sample comprises about 120,000 clones, 50% to 55% of which are singletons, and roughly 0.5% rests with the top ten. The sample's treatment: oral pan-JAK inhibitor, 5-10 mg twice daily. The sample was CD4+ T cells sorted from blood, taken at week 4, from a patient treated with tofacitinib. The receptors were gathered from a human donor with alopecia areata.

J is TRBJ1-2 and V is TRBV29-1; TRBD1 is a possible D gene (5 bases). Germline CDR1 is SQVTM and CDR2 is ANQGSEA. The CDR3 is 12 residues long. V lost 7 bases to trimming and J lost 4 bases, with 13 bases between them. The CDR3 loop is CSGDSLVYGYTF. The CDR3 DNA sequence: TGCAGCGGAGACAGCCTAGTCTATGGCTACACCTTC. Based on the CDR3 plus reference TRBV29-1 and TRBJ1-2, the full variable domain is SAVISQKPSRDICQRGTSLTIQCQVDSQVTMMFWYRQQPGQSLTLIATANQGSEATYESGFVIDKFPISRPNLTFSTLTVSNMSPEDSSIYLCSGDSLVYGYTFGSGTRLTVV.

As DNA, the CDR3 is TGTGCCAGCAGTGGGGGTAATGAGCAGTTCTTC. This translates into CASSGGNEQFF. The chain carries TRBV25-1 and TRBJ2-1; D call uncertain. Germline V gives CDR1 MGHDK, CDR2 SYGVNS. This CDR3 region has 11 residues. Trimming shortened V by 4 bases and J by 7 bases, and 5 bases separated the two germline ends.

This chain uses TRBV30 with TRBJ1-3; D might be TRBD1 (6 bases). This CDR3 comprises 15 residues. CDR1 and CDR2 (germline): GTSNPN, SVGIG (reference sequence). V lost 4 bases and J lost 0, with 13 bases in between. The chain's CDR3 is CAWTPDSFSGNTIYF. The CDR3 nucleotides read TGTGCCTGGACCCCGGACAGTTTCTCTGGAAACACCATATATTTT.

This chain uses TRBV5-1 with TRBJ2-3; D call uncertain. V was shortened by 6 bases and J by 3 bases, with 17 bases between the two germline ends. This CDR3 has 15 amino acids. CDR1 and CDR2 (germline): SGHRS, YFSETQ. The CDR3 bases are TGCGCCAGCAACTCCGTACTGGGTCCTACAGATACGCAGTATTTT. Protein: CASNSVLGPTDTQYF.

This clone was seen just once. V usage is TRBV5-1 and J usage is TRBJ2-1; possibly TRBD1 or TRBD2 for D (5 bases each). The CDR3 sequence is 14 residues long. V dropped 0 bases and J dropped 8 bases, with 12 bases sitting between them. CDR1 is SGHRS and CDR2 is YFSETQ in the germline V gene. CDR3 nucleotide sequence: TGCGCCAGCAGCTTGGGGGGGTTCGAGGATGAGCAGTTCTTC. Its protein product is CASSLGGFEDEQFF.

Only a few counts were recorded for this clone. The rearrangement uses TRBV6-1 and TRBJ2-5; D gene ambiguous. V lost 0 bases, J lost 5 bases, and 16 bases lay in between. The CDR3 runs to 16 residues. CDR1 is MNHNS and CDR2 is SASEGT in the germline V gene. The CDR3 sequence is CASSEALREGRETQYF. The CDR3 DNA reads as TGTGCCAGCAGTGAAGCCCTAAGAGAAGGTCGGGAGACCCAGTACTTC.

The chain employs TRBV6-5 and TRBJ1-2; D gene unclear. The CDR3 covers 12 residues. Trimming removed 5 bases at V and 4 bases at J, with 8 bases between. Germline values: CDR1 MNHEY, CDR2 SVGAGI. The CDR3 DNA reads as TGTGCCAGCAGTATTGGGCCCTATGGCTACACCTTC. Protein: CASSIGPYGYTF.

The chain combines TRBV27 with TRBJ1-5; perhaps TRBD1 as D (6 bases). This CDR3 has 13 residues. In germline, CDR1 is MNHEY, CDR2 SMNVEV (reference sequence). V gave up 6 bases and J gave up 4 bases, with 10 bases separating them. CDR3 residues: CASRWGPNQPQHF. In nucleotides, the CDR3 is TGTGCCAGCAGATGGGGGCCTAATCAGCCCCAGCATTTT.

V usage is TRBV19 and J usage is TRBJ2-3; D remains unclear. The V and J ends lost 9 bases and 1 base respectively, with 14 bases between them. CDR3 length equals 14 residues. The V gene's germline CDR1 is LNHDA and CDR2 SQIVND (reference sequence). The CDR3, as DNA: TGTGCCAGCAGGATGCGGTCTGGCACAGATACGCAGTATTTT. Translated: CASRMRSGTDTQYF.